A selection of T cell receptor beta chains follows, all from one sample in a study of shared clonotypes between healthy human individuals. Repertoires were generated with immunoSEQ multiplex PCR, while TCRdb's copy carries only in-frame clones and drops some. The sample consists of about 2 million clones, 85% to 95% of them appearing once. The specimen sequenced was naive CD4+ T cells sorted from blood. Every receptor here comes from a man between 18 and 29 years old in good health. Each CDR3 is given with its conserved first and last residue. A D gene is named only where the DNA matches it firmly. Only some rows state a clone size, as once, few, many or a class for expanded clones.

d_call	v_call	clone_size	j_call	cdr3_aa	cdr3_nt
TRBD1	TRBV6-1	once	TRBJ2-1	CASSLQGVYAEQFF	TGTGCCAGCAGTCTACAGGGGGTCTATGCTGAGCAGTTCTTC
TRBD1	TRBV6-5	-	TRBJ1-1	CASSRAGGVAEAFF	TGTGCCAGCAGTAGGGCAGGGGGAGTAGCTGAAGCTTTCTTT
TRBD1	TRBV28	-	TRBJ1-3	CASSLQGAGGNTIYF	TGTGCCAGCAGTTTACAGGGGGCTGGTGGAAACACCATATATTTT
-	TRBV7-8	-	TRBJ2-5	CASSPGADQETQYF	TGTGCCAGCAGCCCCGGGGCGGATCAAGAGACCCAGTACTTC
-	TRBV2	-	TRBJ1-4	CASSEGHNEKLFF	TGTGCCAGCAGTGAAGGACATAATGAAAAACTGTTTTTT
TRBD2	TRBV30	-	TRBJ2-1	CAWSLAGGSYNEQFF	TGTGCCTGGAGCCTAGCGGGAGGCTCCTACAATGAGCAGTTCTTC
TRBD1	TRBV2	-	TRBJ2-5	CASRNLRDRETQYF	TGTGCCAGCAGGAACCTCCGGGACAGAGAGACCCAGTACTTC
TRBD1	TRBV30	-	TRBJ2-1	CAWSVRPGQGVAAVTYNEQFF	TGTGCCTGGAGTGTCCGGCCCGGACAGGGAGTTGCAGCGGTGACCTACAATGAGCAGTTCTTC
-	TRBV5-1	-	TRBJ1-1	CASSFWGGTEAFF	TGCGCCAGCAGCTTCTGGGGTGGCACTGAAGCTTTCTTT
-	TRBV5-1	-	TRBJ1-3	CASSPYSSGNTIYF	TGCGCCAGCAGCCCCTACTCCTCTGGAAACACCATATATTTT
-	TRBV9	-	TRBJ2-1	CASSVASGGNEQFF	TGTGCCAGCAGCGTAGCGAGCGGAGGAAATGAGCAGTTCTTC
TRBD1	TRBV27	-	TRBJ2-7	CASSSLGQGVHEQYF	TGTGCCAGCAGTTCCCTGGGACAGGGGGTGCACGAGCAGTACTTC
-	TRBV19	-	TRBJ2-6	CASTQGINSGANVLTF	TGTGCCAGTACCCAGGGGATTAACTCTGGGGCCAACGTCCTGACTTTC
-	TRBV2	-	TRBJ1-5	CASSGDGVQPQHF	TGTGCCAGCAGTGGGGACGGTGTTCAGCCCCAGCATTTT
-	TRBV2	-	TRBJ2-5	CASSEAGRETQYF	TGTGCCAGCAGTGAAGCGGGGAGGGAGACCCAGTACTTC
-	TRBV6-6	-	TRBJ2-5	CASSYAGRVETQYF	TGTGCCAGCAGTTATGCGGGCAGGGTCGAGACCCAGTACTTC
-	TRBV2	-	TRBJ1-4	CASRVGNEKLFF	TGTGCCAGCAGGGTTGGTAATGAAAAACTGTTTTTT
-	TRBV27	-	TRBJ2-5	CASSLSGLKETQYF	TGTGCCAGCAGTTTATCGGGACTGAAAGAGACCCAGTACTTC
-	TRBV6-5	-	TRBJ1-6	CASRDTANNSPLHF	TGTGCCAGCAGAGATACGGCTAATAATTCACCCCTCCACTTT
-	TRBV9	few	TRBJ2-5	CASSASATPGGGTQYF	TGTGCCAGCAGCGCCTCCGCAACCCCAGGGGGAGGGACCCAGTACTTC
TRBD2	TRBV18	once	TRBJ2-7	CASSGLAGVEQYF	TGTGCCAGCTCGGGGCTAGCGGGAGTCGAGCAGTACTTC
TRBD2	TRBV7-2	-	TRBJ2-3	CASRRASGTGDTQYF	TGTGCCAGCAGGAGGGCCAGCGGGACGGGAGATACGCAGTATTTT
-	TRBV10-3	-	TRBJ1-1	CAISESEHPKAFF	TGTGCCATCAGTGAGAGCGAACACCCAAAAGCTTTCTTT
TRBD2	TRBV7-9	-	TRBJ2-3	CASSVRLAGGLDTQYF	TGTGCCAGCAGCGTTAGACTAGCGGGGGGGCTAGATACGCAGTATTTT
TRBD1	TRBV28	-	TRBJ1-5	CASYTDRSLPQHF	TGTGCCAGCTACACGGACAGGAGCTTGCCCCAGCATTTT
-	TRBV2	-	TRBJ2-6	CASSTGPLNVLTF	TGTGCCAGCAGCACCGGGCCACTCAACGTCCTGACTTTC
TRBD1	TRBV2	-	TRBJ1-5	CASSALDRGQGYQPQHF	TGTGCCAGCAGCGCCCTTGATAGGGGACAGGGGTATCAGCCCCAGCATTTT